This TCR beta chain is from a study of CD8+CD57+ T cells in acquired aplastic anemia. Across the study: The sorted CD4+ and CD8+ cells yielded an average roughly 3 ug of DNA.

This clonotype was observed a few times. What it recognizes is unknown. TCR beta VDJ and CDR3 profiles were obtained from a genomic DNA template. TCRdb used MiXCR to reprocess the reads, holding one entry per CDR3 protein. This sample has about 180,000 distinct CDR3 sequences, with 45% to 50% found just once. Study-wide results and caveats: There were some 27 CD8+ CDR3 sequences that occurred in both patients and controls.

The CDR3 totals 13 residues. Looked up from germline, CDR1 is SNHLY and CDR2 is FYNNEI. Between the trimmed V and J ends, which lost 4 bases and 10 bases, there was a span of 11 bases. The chain joins TRBV2 to TRBJ1-6, with no clear D. Sequencing used sorted CD4+, CD8+, or CD8+CD57+ T cells (not recorded which) from PBMCs. This sequence was found in a human donor in good health. The CDR3 protein is CASSANPRSPLHF. CDR3 DNA: TGTGCCAGCAGTGCCAATCCGCGATCACCCCTCCACTTT.